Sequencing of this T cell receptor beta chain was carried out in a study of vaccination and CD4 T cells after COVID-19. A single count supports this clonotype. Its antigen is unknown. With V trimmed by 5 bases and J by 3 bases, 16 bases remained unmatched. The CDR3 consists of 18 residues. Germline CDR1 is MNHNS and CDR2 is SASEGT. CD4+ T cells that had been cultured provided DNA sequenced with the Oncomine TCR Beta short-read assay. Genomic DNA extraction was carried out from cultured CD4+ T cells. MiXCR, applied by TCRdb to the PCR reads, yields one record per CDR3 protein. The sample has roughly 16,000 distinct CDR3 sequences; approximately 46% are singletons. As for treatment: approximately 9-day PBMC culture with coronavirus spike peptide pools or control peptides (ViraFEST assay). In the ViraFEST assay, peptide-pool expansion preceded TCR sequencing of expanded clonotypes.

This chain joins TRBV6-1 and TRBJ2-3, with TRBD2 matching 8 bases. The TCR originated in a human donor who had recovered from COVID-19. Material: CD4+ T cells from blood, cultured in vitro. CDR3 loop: CASSPLAGPGPGTDTQYF. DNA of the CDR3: TGTGCCAGCAGTCCCTTAGCGGGGCCCGGCCCGGGGACAGATACGCAGTATTTT.